Included here is one T cell receptor (beta chain) sequence, with context. This sample stems from a study of T cell clones after liver transplantation. Method: immunoSEQ multiplex PCR; TCRdb's copy keeps in-frame clones and lacks some. Counted here are some 80,000 clones, over 80% occurring once; the ten biggest clones make up approximately 0.47%. This sample comprised CD4+ T cells from blood, obtained about 46 months after liver transplant. The TCR originated in a human patient who received a liver transplant. A subset of T cells may come from the graft donor.

The CDR3 DNA sequence: TGCGCCAGCAGCCCACAGGGGGGGGAAAAACTGTTTTTT. It yields the protein CASSPQGGEKLFF. The rearrangement links TRBV5-1 to TRBJ1-4, with 8 bases that match TRBD1. The V gene's germline CDR1 is SGHRS and CDR2 YFSETQ. V was pared by 4 bases and J by 8 bases, with 4 bases of the junction left unmatched. This CDR3 is 13 amino acids long. Full variable domain (outside the CDR3, taken from reference TRBV5-1 and TRBJ1-4): KAGVTQTPRYLIKTRGQQVTLSCSPISGHRSVSWYQQTPGQGLQFLFEYFSETQRNKGNFPGRFSGRQFSNSRSEMNVSTLELGDSALYLCASSPQGGEKLFFGSGTQLSVL.